This entry is about one TCR beta chain. The sample belongs to a study of T cell responses to AZD1222 COVID-19 vaccine. Method: immunoSEQ multiplex PCR; TCRdb's copy keeps in-frame clones and lacks some. This table has fewer than 140,000 clones, around 90% appearing once. The germline V gene has CDR1 SGDLS and CDR2 YYNGEE. This CDR3 contains 15 residues. Germline trimming cut 0 bases from V and 6 bases from J; bases unmatched to any gene: 6. Sequenced material: peripheral blood, taken on day 0 of AZD1222 vaccination. This TCR came from an adult in good health. The V call is TRBV9, the J call TRBJ1-5; 7 bases are shared with TRBD1. This chain's CDR3 is CASSVGPTGTQPQHF. The CDR3 DNA is TGTGCCAGCAGCGTAGGCCCGACAGGGACTCAGCCCCAGCATTTT.